A single sample is the source of the 25 T cell receptor beta chains below, sequenced in a study of CD8 T cells in Susac syndrome. RNA totalling 0.5 to 1 ug underwent reverse transcription with random hexamers. One entry per CDR3 protein, called by TCRdb with MiXCR from the immunoSEQ multiplex PCR reads. The sample has roughly 120,000 distinct CDR3 sequences; around 94% are singletons. The sequencing sample was made of CD4+ T cells from PBMCs. These receptors originate from a human donor in good health.

The V call is TRBV4-1, the J call TRBJ2-1; TRBD2 is a possible D gene (5 bases). CDR3 length equals 14 residues. In germline, CDR1 is MGHRA, CDR2 YSYEKL. The germline V and J ends were trimmed by 2 bases and 4 bases, with 9 bases remaining between them. The CDR3 region is CASSQLARYNEQFF. The CDR3 bases are TGCGCCAGCAGCCAATTAGCGAGGTACAATGAGCAGTTCTTC.

For the CDR3, the DNA is TGTGCCAGCAGGCCTAACCCGAGCTCTGGAAACACCATATATTTT. It codes for CASRPNPSSGNTIYF. V and J are TRBV12-1 and TRBJ1-3. TRBV12-1 is described as a pseudogene. The CDR3 is 15 amino acids.

V and J are TRBV5-1 and TRBJ2-3; D perhaps matches TRBD1 (5 bases). CDR1 is SGHRS and CDR2 is YFSETQ in the germline V gene. Trimming pared 2 bases from V and 0 bases from J, leaving 7 bases between. The CDR3 runs 14 residues. CDR3 DNA sequence: TGCGCCAGCAGCTTCAGGGATAGCACAGATACGCAGTATTTT. Translated, it gives CASSFRDSTDTQYF.

This chain connects TRBV25-1 to TRBJ1-6; D gene unclear. The CDR3 contains 13 residues. V gave up 7 bases and J gave up 4 bases, with 8 bases separating them. The germline V gene encodes CDR1 MGHDK and CDR2 SYGVNS. CDR3 DNA: TGTGCCAGCAAGGATCAGTATAATTCACCCCTCCACTTT. Translated: CASKDQYNSPLHF.

The V and J genes are TRBV20-1 and TRBJ2-7, with D possibly being TRBD1 or TRBD2 (7 bases each). Germline V gene data show CDR1 as DFQATT and CDR2 as SNEGSKA (reference sequence). V shed 0 bases and J shed 1 base, with 13 bases lying between them. This CDR3 comprises 15 residues. The CDR3 nucleotides read TGCAGTGCTAGAGATCAGGGGGGGCATTCCTACGAGCAGTACTTC. Protein: CSARDQGGHSYEQYF.

This chain links TRBV5-1 with TRBJ2-5; perhaps D is TRBD1 or TRBD2 (6 bases each). CDR1 and CDR2 from the germline V gene are SGHRS and YFSETQ. This CDR3 comprises 14 residues. V gave up 3 bases and J gave up 4 bases, with 13 bases separating them. CDR3 nucleotide sequence: TGCGCCAGCAGCTCCCCGGGGGCAGTAGAGACCCAGTACTTC. Translated: CASSSPGAVETQYF.

This clonotype was picked up a small number of times. The V gene is TRBV5-1, the J gene TRBJ1-1, with D possibly being TRBD1 (5 bases). This CDR3 has 14 amino acids. From germline, CDR1 is SGHRS and CDR2 YFSETQ. V lost 7 bases and J 3 bases, leaving 16 bases between the germline ends. CDR3 region: CASWDGVSDTEAFF. The CDR3 region has the DNA TGCGCCAGCTGGGACGGTGTGTCGGACACTGAAGCTTTCTTT.

This CDR3 is CATSRPGTGDNYGYTF. Here the CDR3 DNA reads TGTGCCACCAGCAGGCCCGGGACAGGGGATAACTATGGCTACACCTTC. The chain carries TRBV15 and TRBJ1-2; 10 nucleotides agree with TRBD1. Germline-derived CDR1 and CDR2 are LNHNV and YYDKDF (reference sequence). With 3 bases clipped from V and 1 base from J, the junction kept 5 bases outside the gene matches. This CDR3 has 16 residues. Filled out from reference TRBV15 and TRBJ1-2, the complete variable domain reads DAMVIQNPRYQVTQFGKPVTLSCSQTLNHNVMYWYQQKSSQAPKLLFHYYDKDFNNEADTPDNFQSRRPNTSFCFLDIRSPGLGDTAMYLCATSRPGTGDNYGYTFGSGTRLTVV.

This chain connects TRBV30 to TRBJ1-5; weak D call: TRBD1 (5 bases). Germline V gene lookup returns CDR1 GTSNPN and CDR2 SVGIG (reference sequence). The CDR3 consists of 15 residues. Trimming pared 0 bases from V and 4 bases from J, leaving 13 bases between. The CDR3 reads CAWSVGGTRNQPQHF. Written as DNA, the CDR3 is TGTGCCTGGAGTGTAGGTGGGACGAGAAATCAGCCCCAGCATTTT. Supplemented by reference TRBV30 and TRBJ1-5, the full variable domain reads SQTIHQWPATLVQPVGSPLSLECTVEGTSNPNLYWYRQAAGRGLQLLFYSVGIGQISSEVPQNLSASRPQDRQFILSSKKLLLSDSGFYLCAWSVGGTRNQPQHFGDGTRLSIL.

This chain links TRBV13 with TRBJ2-7; TRBD1 or TRBD2 may be the D gene (6 bases each). The CDR3 runs to 14 residues. Trimming took 5 bases from V and 0 from J, leaving 11 bases between them. CDR1 and CDR2 (germline): PRHDT, FYEKMQ (reference sequence). CDR3 nucleotide sequence: TGTGCCAGCAGCCGGGGGCGGGGCTCCTACGAGCAGTACTTC. It is translated as CASSRGRGSYEQYF.

As for this clonotype: Compared with germline, one end of the junction differs, possibly owing to a read error. The chain joins TRBV29-1 to TRBJ2-1; the D gene is possibly TRBD2 (5 bases). This CDR3 is built from 13 residues. The germline V gene encodes CDR1 SQVTM and CDR2 ANQGSEA. CDR3 nucleotide sequence: TGCAGCTTGGGCCGGACTGGCGAGAATGGGCAGTTCTTC. Protein product: CSLGRTGENGQFF.

The genes are TRBV15 and TRBJ2-6; no clear D gene. Germline-derived CDR1 and CDR2 are LNHNV and YYDKDF (reference sequence). The CDR3 consists of 16 residues. V was trimmed by 5 bases and J by 2 bases, leaving 13 bases between them. CDR3 loop: CATSAPGFTGANVLTF. CDR3 coding DNA: TGTGCCACCAGCGCTCCGGGTTTTACTGGGGCCAACGTCCTGACTTTC. Full variable domain (remainder filled in from reference TRBV15 and TRBJ2-6): DAMVIQNPRYQVTQFGKPVTLSCSQTLNHNVMYWYQQKSSQAPKLLFHYYDKDFNNEADTPDNFQSRRPNTSFCFLDIRSPGLGDTAMYLCATSAPGFTGANVLTFGAGSRLTVL.

This chain connects TRBV6-6 to TRBJ2-5, with D perhaps TRBD1 (6 bases). Per germline, CDR1 MNHNY and CDR2 SVGAGI (reference sequence). CDR3 size: 16 residues. V was pared by 2 bases and J by 4 bases, with 17 bases between. Here the CDR3 reads CASSYPRQDTLETQYF. CDR3 bases: TGTGCCAGCAGTTACCCTAGACAGGATACTTTAGAGACCCAGTACTTC.

The J gene is TRBJ2-5, the V gene TRBV29-1, with a possible D match to TRBD2 (6 bases). The ends were cut back, 6 bases at V and 1 base at J, with 12 bases in the middle. The CDR3 contains 13 residues. Germline CDR1 and CDR2: SQVTM and ANQGSEA. The CDR3, as DNA: TGCAGCGTCGCGCGGGGCGGCCAAGAGACCCAGTACTTC. Its translation: CSVARGGQETQYF.

This chain links TRBV5-1 with TRBJ2-5; a possible D gene is TRBD1 (6 bases). Germline CDR1 and CDR2: SGHRS and YFSETQ. This CDR3 has 15 amino acids. V lost 0 bases to trimming and J lost 5 bases, with 14 bases between them. The CDR3 nucleotides are TGCGCCAGCAGCTTGGATTGGGGGCCCACCGAGACCCAGTACTTC. It codes for CASSLDWGPTETQYF.

The chain recombines TRBV7-9 with TRBJ2-7; 7 nucleotides match TRBD2. The germline V gene has CDR1 SEHNR and CDR2 FQNEAQ (reference sequence). The CDR3 extends over 13 amino acids. The trim removed 5 bases at V and 6 bases at J, leaving 7 bases unmatched. The CDR3 DNA follows: TGTGCCAGCAGCACCCAGCGGGGCTCCGAGCAGTACTTC. Translated: CASSTQRGSEQYF. Filled out from reference TRBV7-9 and TRBJ2-7, the complete variable domain reads DTGVSQNPRHKITKRGQNVTFRCDPISEHNRLYWYRQTLGQGPEFLTYFQNEAQLEKSRLLSDRFSAERPKGSFSTLEIQRTEQGDSAMYLCASSTQRGSEQYFGPGTRLTVT.

This chain joins TRBV6-2 or TRBV6-3 and TRBJ2-1, with D tentatively TRBD1 or TRBD2 (7 bases each). The CDR3 is 16 amino acids. CDR1 MNHEY and CDR2 SVGEGT come from the germline V gene. Trimming stripped 3 bases from V and 4 bases from J, with 16 bases between. For the CDR3, the DNA is TGTGCCAGCAGTTATGGTAGGGGGCGGGGGTACAATGAGCAGTTCTTC. Amino acid sequence: CASSYGRGRGYNEQFF.

This clonotype was counted a single time. The gene calls are TRBV29-1 and TRBJ2-1, with 11 positions matching TRBD2. Unmatched junction bases numbered 5, after V lost 4 bases and J lost 9 bases. Germline V lookup: CDR1 SQVTM, CDR2 ANQGSEA. This CDR3 is 13 amino acids long. As DNA, the CDR3 is TGCAGCGTTGCTAGCGGGAGGAATATTGAGCAGTTCTTC. Protein product: CSVASGRNIEQFF.

This clonotype came up a few times. The genes are TRBV5-4 and TRBJ2-7; TRBD2 might be the D (6 bases). This CDR3 has 14 residues. V was shortened by 1 base and J by 2 bases, with 10 bases between the two germline ends. Germline V lookup: CDR1 SGHNT, CDR2 YYREEE (reference sequence). CDR3 protein: CASSLSGVTYEQYF. The DNA for the CDR3 is TGTGCCAGCAGCTTGTCGGGAGTAACCTACGAGCAGTACTTC.

The chain carries TRBV7-2 and TRBJ2-7; 9 bases are shared with TRBD2. V lost 1 base and J lost 0; bases outside the gene matches: 7. CDR1 is SGHTA and CDR2 is FQGNSA in the germline V gene. CDR3 length equals 17 residues. The CDR3 here is CASSLELAGAFSYEQYF. As DNA, the CDR3 is TGTGCCAGCAGCTTAGAACTAGCGGGTGCCTTCTCCTACGAGCAGTACTTC.

The gene calls are TRBV30 and TRBJ1-3; tentatively, D is TRBD1 (5 bases). V lost 2 bases and J lost 6, with 14 bases in between. This CDR3 has 14 residues. Germline V lookup: CDR1 GTSNPN, CDR2 SVGIG (reference sequence). The CDR3 bases are TGTGCCTGGAGTTTAGGGACGGCTGAAAACACCATATATTTT. Amino acid sequence: CAWSLGTAENTIYF.

The chain couples TRBV29-1 to TRBJ2-1; no reliable D call. Trimming shortened V by 8 bases and J by 9 bases, and 23 bases separated the two germline ends. Germline CDR1 reads SQVTM; CDR2 reads ANQGSEA. CDR3 size: 14 residues. CDR3 nucleotide sequence: TGCAGCTTCGGCGGCCTCGAGCCGGGCGGTGAGCAGTTCTTC. Protein product: CSFGGLEPGGEQFF.

This chain joins TRBV5-4 and TRBJ2-3; D perhaps matches TRBD2 (6 bases). With 1 base removed from V and 3 bases from J, the gap between germline ends came to 15 bases. CDR1 SGHNT and CDR2 YYREEE come from the germline V gene (reference sequence). The CDR3 extends over 16 amino acids. This CDR3 reads CASSLRTGVETDTQYF. As DNA, the CDR3 is TGTGCCAGCAGCTTGCGGACGGGAGTGGAAACAGATACGCAGTATTTT.

The chain couples TRBV19 to TRBJ2-3; D assignment may be TRBD1 or TRBD2 (5 bases each). V was trimmed by 6 bases and J by 5 bases, leaving 24 bases between them. CDR1 and CDR2 (germline): LNHDA, SQIVND (reference sequence). The CDR3 runs 17 residues. In DNA, the CDR3 is TGTGCCAGTAGCCCCCGAGAACCGGGACCTAAGGGAGATACGCAGTATTTT. Protein: CASSPREPGPKGDTQYF.

The chain joins TRBV7-9 to TRBJ1-1, with 7 bases fitting TRBD1. V dropped 2 bases and J dropped 1; count of bases not matched to a gene: 4. The CDR3 is 15 amino acids. From germline, CDR1 is SEHNR and CDR2 FQNEAQ (reference sequence). The CDR3, as DNA: TGTGCCAGCAGCTTATATGGGACAGAGAACACTGAAGCTTTCTTT. Protein product: CASSLYGTENTEAFF.